The 20 T cell receptor beta chains below all came from one sample that was sequenced in a study of Graves' ophthalmopathy and Graves' hyperthyroidism. Amplified material comprised TCR beta CDR3 regions derived from RNA transcripts. HTBI-primed RT-PCR formed the first round, and a multiplex PCR formed the second. TCRdb re-called the multiplex PCR reads with MiXCR, one entry per CDR3 protein. The sample has hundreds of thousands of distinct CDR3 sequences, roughly 20% seen once. The sequenced material came from peripheral blood. All receptors derive from a young woman with stable Graves' hyperthyroidism.

This clonotype was detected many times. The chain is built from TRBV25-1 and TRBJ2-6, with D possibly TRBD1 on 5 matching bases. Germline CDR1 is MGHDK and CDR2 is SYGVNS. This CDR3 region has 14 residues. Trimming shortened V by 8 bases and J by 2 bases, and 10 bases separated the two germline ends. In DNA form, the CDR3 reads TGTGCCAGCGGTCCCAGGGCTGGGGCCAACGTCCTGACTTTC. Residues: CASGPRAGANVLTF.

This clonotype was found many times. V usage is TRBV10-2 and J usage is TRBJ1-1; no clear D. Trimming shortened V by 0 bases and J by 11 bases, and 7 bases separated the two germline ends. The germline V gene has CDR1 WSHSY and CDR2 SAAADI. This CDR3 comprises 11 residues. The CDR3, as DNA: TGCGCCAGCAGTGAGTCGACTCGGGCTTTCTTT. Protein product: CASSESTRAFF.

This clonotype was seen many times. J is TRBJ2-2 and V is TRBV2; D is ambiguous. Trimming cost V 4 bases and J 2 bases, with 11 bases left between them. Germline V lookup: CDR1 SNHLY, CDR2 FYNNEI. The CDR3 sequence is 15 residues long. CDR3 bases: TGTGCCAGCAGTGTTAGACAAGCAAACACCGGGGAGCTGTTTTTT. This translates into CASSVRQANTGELFF.

The chain combines TRBV12-3 or TRBV12-4 with TRBJ1-1; D uncertain. This CDR3 has 14 amino acids. The V end lost 2 bases, the J end lost 4 bases, and 11 bases lay between the germline ends. DNA of the CDR3: TGTGCCAGCAGTTTATTGTTGGGTCCCACTGAAGCTTTCTTT. Amino acid sequence: CASSLLLGPTEAFF.

At least ten counts were recorded for this clonotype. This sequence joins TRBV7-3 and TRBJ1-2, with no clear D. Germline V CDR1 and CDR2: SGHTA, FQGTGA. The ends were cut back, 2 bases at V and 8 bases at J, with 6 bases in the middle. The CDR3 runs 11 residues. The CDR3 sequence: CASSLDKGYTF. The CDR3 DNA reads as TGTGCCAGCAGCTTAGACAAGGGCTACACCTTC.

The chain uses TRBV11-2 and TRBJ2-7; tentative D call: TRBD2 (6 bases). Germline CDR1 SGHAT, CDR2 FQNNGV. This CDR3 is 15 amino acids long. V was trimmed by 5 bases and J by 5 bases, leaving 19 bases between them. The CDR3 loop reads CASSPGDSGGDEQYF. As DNA, the CDR3 is TGTGCCAGCAGCCCTGGGGACTCAGGCGGGGACGAGCAGTACTTC.

This clonotype was found a few times. The V and J genes are TRBV6-1 and TRBJ2-7, with D possibly matching TRBD2 (5 bases). The CDR3 contains 13 residues. Germline CDR1 and CDR2: MNHNS and SASEGT. Deletions cut 7 bases from V and 1 base from J, with 11 bases between. The CDR3 spells CASKREFSYEQYF. CDR3 in DNA: TGTGCCAGCAAGAGGGAGTTTTCCTACGAGCAGTACTTC.

This clonotype was observed at least ten times. The V and J genes are TRBV30 and TRBJ1-2; no reliable D call. Germline CDR1 and CDR2: GTSNPN and SVGIG (reference sequence). The V end was cut by 0 bases, the J end by 4 bases, with 9 bases between. This CDR3 is 13 amino acids long. CDR3 amino acids: CAWSVQRLYGYTF. In DNA form, the CDR3 reads TGTGCCTGGAGTGTACAAAGGCTCTATGGCTACACCTTC.

In this sample, this clonotype turned up many times. This chain links TRBV7-2 with TRBJ1-3, with no clear D. Looked up from germline, CDR1 is SGHTA and CDR2 is FQGNSA. The CDR3 runs to 15 residues. The V and J ends lost 0 bases and 0 bases respectively, with 6 bases between them. In DNA, the CDR3 is TGTGCCAGCAGCTTAGCGACCTACTCTGGAAACACCATATATTTT. Protein sequence: CASSLATYSGNTIYF.

This clonotype was recorded at least ten times. The chain has TRBV20-1 and TRBJ1-2; D is perhaps TRBD1 (6 bases). The germline gives CDR1 DFQATT, CDR2 SNEGSKA (reference sequence). Trimming took 3 bases from V and 1 from J, leaving 18 bases between them. The CDR3 contains 16 residues. The CDR3 nucleotides read TGCAGTGCTAGCTCAGGCGGGGGGGCTGGTAACTATGGCTACACCTTC. It codes for CSASSGGGAGNYGYTF.

This clonotype was recorded many times. The V and J genes are TRBV12-3 or TRBV12-4 and TRBJ2-7; D possibly matches TRBD1 or TRBD2 (5 bases each). The V end lost 3 bases, the J end lost 6 bases, and 12 bases lay between the germline ends. The CDR3 spans 13 residues. The CDR3 region has the DNA TGTGCCAGCAGTTTGAGGGGTCCCGGCGAGCAGTACTTC. Amino acids: CASSLRGPGEQYF.

This chain uses TRBV20-1 with TRBJ2-7; TRBD2 agrees at 8 bases. Germline lookup yields CDR1 DFQATT and CDR2 SNEGSKA (reference sequence). The CDR3 runs to 13 residues. The V and J ends lost 2 bases and 5 bases, in that order; junction bases with no gene match: 5. CDR3 DNA sequence: TGCAGTGCTAGACGCGGGGGGTTCGACGAGCAGTACTTC. Protein: CSARRGGFDEQYF.

This clonotype has ten or more counts. A much bigger clone sits one base away, suggesting this may be a read error. V gene TRBV6-1 combines with J gene TRBJ2-5; a possible D gene is TRBD2 (5 bases). The length of the CDR3 is 15 residues. Germline lookup yields CDR1 MNHNS and CDR2 SASEGT. The CDR3 protein is CASSSVGSLGETKYF. Written as DNA, the CDR3 is TGTGCCAGCAGCTCGGTGGGGTCCTTGGGAGAGACCAAGTACTTC.

The CDR3 loop reads CASSKTYSRAETQYF. The CDR3 region has the DNA TGTGCCAGTAGTAAAACATACTCACGGGCAGAGACCCAGTACTTC. J is TRBJ2-5 and V is TRBV19, with D uncertain. Germline lookup yields CDR1 LNHDA and CDR2 SQIVND (reference sequence). V lost 4 bases and J lost 4, with 16 bases in between. The CDR3 length is 15 residues. Complete variable domain (other parts from reference TRBV19 and TRBJ2-5): DGGITQSPKYLFRKEGQNVTLSCEQNLNHDAMYWYRQDPGQGLRLIYYSQIVNDFQKGDIAEGYSVSREKKESFPLTVTSAQKNPTAFYLCASSKTYSRAETQYFGPGTRLLVL.

Worth noting for this clonotype: Mismatch with germline at one junction end may stem from a read error. This rearrangement joins TRBV11-1 to TRBJ1-1; no clear D. CDR3 length: 14 residues. In germline, CDR1 is SGHAT, CDR2 FQDESV (reference sequence). CDR3 sequence reads: CAISDAQPNTEAFF. CDR3 bases: TGTGCCATCAGCGACGCCCAGCCTAACACTGAAGCTTTCTTT.

This clonotype showed up many times. V is TRBV10-1 and J is TRBJ2-2, with D maybe TRBD1 (5 bases). V dropped 4 bases and J dropped 5 bases, with 14 bases sitting between them. CDR1 is WNHNN and CDR2 is SYGVQD in the germline V gene (reference sequence). The CDR3 has 15 amino acids. The CDR3 bases are TGCGCCAGCAGTGTAGCCAGGGCCGGGACCGGGGAGCTGTTTTTT. This codes for CASSVARAGTGELFF.

The chain employs TRBV29-1 and TRBJ2-7; D is uncertain. Trimming cost V 3 bases and J 0 bases, with 9 bases left between them. CDR1 and CDR2 (germline): SQVTM, ANQGSEA. The CDR3 sequence is 13 residues long. CDR3 nucleotide sequence: TGCAGCGTTGACCGGCCAGCCTCCTACGAGCAGTACTTC. Its protein is CSVDRPASYEQYF.

This clonotype was seen repeatedly, ten times or more. V usage is TRBV6-5 and J usage is TRBJ2-7, with D unresolved. Trimming shortened V by 6 bases and J by 5 bases, and 14 bases separated the two germline ends. Germline CDR1 MNHEY, CDR2 SVGAGI. The CDR3 loop spans 13 amino acids. CDR3 amino acids: CASSPAAVNEQYF. CDR3 sequence (DNA): TGTGCCAGCAGCCCCGCGGCAGTTAACGAGCAGTACTTC.

This clonotype was counted ten times or more. The gene calls are TRBV6-2 or TRBV6-3 and TRBJ2-7; 8 bases fit TRBD2. CDR3 size: 14 residues. Trimming removed 0 bases from V and 4 bases from J; junction bases left unmatched: 2. The V gene's germline CDR1 is MNHEY and CDR2 SVGEGT. The CDR3 protein is CASSYSREAYEQYF. DNA for the CDR3: TGTGCCAGCAGTTACTCGCGGGAGGCATACGAGCAGTACTTC.

Of note for this clonotype: Possible read error: a much larger clone is one base away. This chain connects TRBV11-2 to TRBJ2-2; D is perhaps TRBD2 (5 bases). The germline V gene has CDR1 SGHAT and CDR2 FQNNGV. The CDR3 is made up of 16 amino acids. This CDR3 reads CASSFGRPPNTGELCF. DNA for the CDR3: TGTGCCAGCAGCTTCGGACGGCCCCCGAACACCGGGGAGCTGTGTTTT.